This passage covers 15 T cell receptor beta chains from one sample sequenced in a study of human T cells and chemical hapten exposure. As to time point: pre-sensitization, week 0. Treatment reported: therapeutic diphenylcyclopropenone sensitization with weekly scalp DPC. TCRdb fed the RACE reads into MiXCR, producing one record per CDR3 protein. This table holds about 93,000 distinct CDR3 sequences, 7.5% to 9.5% found once. Sequences were derived from whole blood, sampled in connection with sensitization to the hapten diphenylcyclopropenone (DPC). The receptors originated from a man between 40 and 49 years old with alopecia areata. Some clones in this sample may be carry-over from other donors' samples.

This clonotype was seen a few times. J is TRBJ2-7 and V is TRBV7-9; 7 nucleotides line up with TRBD2. CDR3 size: 16 residues. Germline V CDR1 and CDR2: SEHNR, FQNEAQ (reference sequence). Trimming took 2 bases from V and 2 from J; bases not matched to a gene: 9. Here the CDR3 DNA reads TGTGCCAGCAGCTTATTTAGCGGGTCCCGTCCCTACGAGCAGTACTTC. Residues: CASSLFSGSRPYEQYF.

V gene TRBV5-4 combines with J gene TRBJ2-7; D not resolved. V was clipped by 0 bases and J by 5 bases, with 6 bases between them. The CDR3 is 12 amino acids. Per the germline V gene, CDR1 is SGHNT and CDR2 is YYREEE (reference sequence). CDR3 nucleotides: TGTGCCAGCAGCTTGGGCACGAACGAGCAGTACTTC. Amino acids: CASSLGTNEQYF.

This clonotype came up many times. The gene calls are TRBV29-1 and TRBJ2-7, with TRBD1 matching over 10 bases. The CDR3 runs to 13 residues. Germline CDR1 is SQVTM and CDR2 is ANQGSEA. Unmatched junction bases numbered 0, after V lost 1 base and J lost 3 bases. The CDR3 region is CSVEGTGGYEQYF. For the CDR3, the DNA is TGCAGCGTTGAAGGGACAGGGGGCTACGAGCAGTACTTC.

This clonotype occurred a few times. The chain combines TRBV30 with TRBJ1-3; D remains unclear. Germline lookup yields CDR1 GTSNPN and CDR2 SVGIG (reference sequence). Between the trimmed V and J ends, which lost 2 bases and 0 bases, there was a span of 5 bases. The CDR3 extends over 13 amino acids. The CDR3 spells CAWSPYSGNTIYF. The CDR3 DNA is TGTGCCTGGAGTCCCTACTCTGGAAACACCATATATTTT.

This clonotype was observed many times. The rearrangement uses TRBV28 and TRBJ2-4, with TRBD2 matching 9 bases. Trimming removed 2 bases from V and 9 bases from J; junction bases left unmatched: 5. CDR1 and CDR2 (germline): MDHEN, SYDVKM. The CDR3 runs to 14 residues. The CDR3 region has the DNA TGTGCCAGCAGTTTAACTAGCGGGTTAGGCATTCAGTACTTC. Protein sequence: CASSLTSGLGIQYF. The whole variable domain, filled in from reference TRBV28 and TRBJ2-4, reads DVKVTQSSRYLVKRTGEKVFLECVQDMDHENMFWYRQDPGLGLRLIYFSYDVKMKEKGDIPEGYSVSREKKERFSLILESASTNQTSMYLCASSLTSGLGIQYFGAGTRLSVL.

This sequence joins TRBV7-6 and TRBJ2-3; D is undetermined. Trimming shortened V by 1 base and J by 4 bases, and 6 bases separated the two germline ends. The CDR3 loop spans 13 amino acids. Germline assignment: CDR1 SGHVS and CDR2 FNYEAQ. The CDR3 DNA follows: TGTGCCAGCAGCTTAGGGTTGTCAGATACGCAGTATTTT. This codes for CASSLGLSDTQYF.

V is TRBV7-2 and J is TRBJ2-3, with 7 bases aligning to TRBD2. The germline V gene encodes CDR1 SGHTA and CDR2 FQGNSA. This CDR3 has 16 amino acids. The junction had 9 bases not matched to a gene; V was cut back by 2 bases and J by 4 bases. The CDR3 DNA sequence: TGTGCCAGCAGCTTACTTAGCGGAGGGAGGGCAGATACGCAGTATTTT. Protein: CASSLLSGGRADTQYF.

At least ten counts were recorded for this clonotype. The CDR3 here is CASGQSGSSGANVLTF. The CDR3 DNA reads TGTGCCAGCGGACAGAGTGGGAGCTCTGGGGCCAACGTCCTGACTTTC. The V and J genes are TRBV18 and TRBJ2-6; maybe TRBD1 (6 bases). The CDR3 contains 16 residues. V was pared by 8 bases and J by 0 bases, with 14 bases between. Germline CDR1 KGHSH, CDR2 LQKENI.

Note on this clonotype: This may be a read error, as it is one base from a much larger clone. J is TRBJ1-1 and V is TRBV29-1, with a possible D match to TRBD1 (5 bases). The CDR3 covers 11 residues. The germline V gene encodes CDR1 SQVTM and CDR2 ANQGSEA. The ends were cut back, 6 bases at V and 7 bases at J, with 12 bases in the middle. CDR3 protein: CSVDDSGEAFF. CDR3 nucleotide sequence: TGCAGCGTGGATGACAGCGGTGAAGCTTTCTTT.

In its sample, this clonotype was seen many times. The gene calls are TRBV27 and TRBJ1-1; maybe TRBD1 (6 bases). CDR3 length: 16 amino acids. Trimming cost V 4 bases and J 1 base, with 16 bases left between them. Germline values: CDR1 MNHEY, CDR2 SMNVEV (reference sequence). The CDR3 DNA is TGTGCCAGCAGTTCCGACATGACAGGCGCGAACACTGAAGCTTTCTTT. Protein sequence: CASSSDMTGANTEAFF.

This clonotype was counted only a few times. The chain combines TRBV29-1 with TRBJ2-7; the D gene is possibly TRBD1 (6 bases). The germline V and J ends were trimmed by 0 bases and 9 bases, with 18 bases remaining between them. Germline assignment: CDR1 SQVTM and CDR2 ANQGSEA. CDR3 length: 14 amino acids. The CDR3 here is CSVEELQGPTRQYV. The DNA of the CDR3 is TGCAGCGTTGAAGAACTACAGGGCCCTACGAGGCAGTACGTC.

This chain links TRBV5-6 with TRBJ2-5, with 8 positions matching TRBD2. The CDR3 is made up of 15 amino acids. CDR1 SGHDT and CDR2 YYEEEE come from the germline V gene. Trimming took 0 bases from V and 1 from J; bases not matched to a gene: 2. The CDR3 DNA reads as TGTGCCAGCAGCTTGGCGGGGGGGCTCCAAGAGACCCAGTACTTC. Translated: CASSLAGGLQETQYF. The whole variable domain, remainder taken from reference TRBV5-6 and TRBJ2-5, is DAGVTQSPTHLIKTRGQQVTLRCSPKSGHDTVSWYQQALGQGPQFIFQYYEEEERQRGNFPDRFSGHQFPNYSSELNVNALLLGDSALYLCASSLAGGLQETQYFGPGTRLLVL.

The rearrangement links TRBV20-1 to TRBJ2-3; TRBD2 might be the D (6 bases). V lost 6 bases, J lost 6 bases, and 22 bases lay in between. Germline loops: CDR1 DFQATT, CDR2 SNEGSKA (reference sequence). The length of the CDR3 is 15 residues. The CDR3 DNA reads as TGCAGTGCAAGAACACGTATGGACTATTCGGATACGCAGTATTTT. This gives the protein CSARTRMDYSDTQYF.

In this sample, this clonotype turned up many times. The V gene is TRBV12-3 or TRBV12-4, the J gene TRBJ1-3; tentatively, D is TRBD1 (5 bases). This CDR3 region has 13 residues. The V gene lost 4 bases and the J gene lost 5 bases, with 9 bases spanning the gap. This CDR3 is CASSWGYRNTIYF. The CDR3 DNA reads as TGTGCCAGCAGTTGGGGGTATAGAAACACCATATATTTT.

This clonotype was observed at least ten times. The rearrangement uses TRBV20-1 and TRBJ1-6, with 8 bases fitting TRBD1. From germline, CDR1 is DFQATT and CDR2 SNEGSKA (reference sequence). The CDR3 consists of 13 residues. Trimming at V came to 3 bases and at J to 7 bases, leaving 2 bases not matched to a gene. Here the CDR3 reads CSASTGGNSPLHF. The CDR3 region has the DNA TGCAGTGCTAGTACAGGGGGGAATTCACCCCTCCACTTT.